The T cell receptor (beta chain) under discussion was sequenced for a study of beta chain features in type 1 diabetes. Study-wide findings and caveats: TCRB CDR3 length was moderately but significantly reduced in all four CD4+ subsets of Type 1 diabetes patients.

Notes on this clone: The antigen remains unidentified.

The study reverse transcribed the entire isolated RNA, so it sequenced expressed TCRB transcripts. Profiling relied on immunoSEQ multiplex PCR, and the TCRdb table lists in-frame clones only, not all of them. Of over 650,000 clones in the sample, around 15% were seen once. Central memory, naive, regulatory and stem cell-like memory CD4+ cells were sorted by CD45RO/CCR7/CD25/CD127/CD95/CD27. Purities in excess of 95% were seen in all sorted populations. The sequenced material came from naive CD4+ T cells from blood. The TCR sequence derives from a man between 18 and 35 years old with type 1 diabetes.

The CDR3 is CATGSNYGYTF. CDR3 sequence (DNA): TGTGCCACGGGATCGAACTATGGCTACACCTTC. V is TRBV7-2 and J is TRBJ1-2; D gene uncertain. The CDR3 is 11 residues long. V lost 10 bases and J lost 2, with 8 bases in between. Germline V gives CDR1 SGHTA, CDR2 FQGNSA.